The present entry profiles one TCR beta chain with its context. There are 13 residues in the CDR3. Trimming cost V 8 bases and J 13 bases; bases outside gene matches: 8. CDR1 is MDHEN, CDR2 SYDVKM, per germline. This sample is drawn from a study of shared clonotypes between healthy human individuals. Profiling relied on immunoSEQ multiplex PCR, and the TCRdb table lists in-frame clones only, not all of them. The sample records about 2.4 million clones, approximately 93% being singletons. The sample was naive CD4+ T cells from PBMCs. The subset denotes: CD45RA+ positively selected. The TCR comes from a man between 18 and 29 years old in good health. Some clones in this sample may be carry-over from other donors' samples. V usage is TRBV28 and J usage is TRBJ1-6; TRBD1 matches at 10 bases. This chain's CDR3 is CASRQDRGAPLHF. The DNA of the CDR3 is TGTGCCAGCCGACAGGACAGGGGGGCGCCCCTCCACTTT.